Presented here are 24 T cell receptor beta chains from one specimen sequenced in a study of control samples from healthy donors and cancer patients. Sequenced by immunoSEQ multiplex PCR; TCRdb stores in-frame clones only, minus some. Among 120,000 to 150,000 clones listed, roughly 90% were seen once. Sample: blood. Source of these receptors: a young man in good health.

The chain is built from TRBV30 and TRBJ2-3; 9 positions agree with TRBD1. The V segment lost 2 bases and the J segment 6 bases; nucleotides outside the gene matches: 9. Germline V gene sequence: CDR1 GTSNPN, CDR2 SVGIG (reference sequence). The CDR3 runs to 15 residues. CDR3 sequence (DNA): TGTGCCTGGAGTCGGGACAGGGTCAGGCCGGATACGCAGTATTTT. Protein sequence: CAWSRDRVRPDTQYF.

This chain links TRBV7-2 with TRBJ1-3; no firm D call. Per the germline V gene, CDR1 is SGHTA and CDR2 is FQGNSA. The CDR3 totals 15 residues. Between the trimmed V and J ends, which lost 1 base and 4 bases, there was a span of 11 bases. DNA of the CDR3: TGTGCCAGCAGCTTAGGATCCCGGCTGGGAAACACCATATATTTT. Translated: CASSLGSRLGNTIYF. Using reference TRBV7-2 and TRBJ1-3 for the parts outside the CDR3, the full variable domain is GAGVSQSPSNKVTEKGKDVELRCDPISGHTALYWYRQSLGQGLEFLIYFQGNSAPDKSGLPSDRFSAERTGGSVSTLTIQRTQQEDSAVYLCASSLGSRLGNTIYFGEGSWLTVV.

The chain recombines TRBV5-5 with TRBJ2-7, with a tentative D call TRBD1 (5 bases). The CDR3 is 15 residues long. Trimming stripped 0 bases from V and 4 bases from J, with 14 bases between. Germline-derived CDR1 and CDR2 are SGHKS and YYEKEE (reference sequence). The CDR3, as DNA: TGTGCCAGCAGCTTGGTCGTGGACATGAGTTACGAGCAGTACTTC. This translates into CASSLVVDMSYEQYF.

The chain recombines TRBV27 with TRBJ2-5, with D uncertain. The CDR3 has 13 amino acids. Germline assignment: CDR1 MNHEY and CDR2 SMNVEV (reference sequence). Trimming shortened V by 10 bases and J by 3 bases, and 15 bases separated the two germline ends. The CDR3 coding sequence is TGTGCCACGACGGGCGGCGGAAAAGAGACCCAGTACTTC. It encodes CATTGGGKETQYF.

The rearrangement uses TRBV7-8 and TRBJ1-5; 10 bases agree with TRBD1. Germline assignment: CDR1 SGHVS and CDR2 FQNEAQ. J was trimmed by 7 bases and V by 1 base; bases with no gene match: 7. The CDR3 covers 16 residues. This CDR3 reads CASSLVRTGGIQPQHF. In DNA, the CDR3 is TGTGCCAGCAGCTTAGTCCGGACAGGGGGAATCCAGCCCCAGCATTTT.

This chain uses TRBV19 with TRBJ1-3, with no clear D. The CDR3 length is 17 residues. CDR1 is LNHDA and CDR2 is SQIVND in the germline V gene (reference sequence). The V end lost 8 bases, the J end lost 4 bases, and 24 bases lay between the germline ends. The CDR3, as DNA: TGTGCCAGTCCAAATACAGTGATTGGAACTGAAGGAAACACCATATATTTT. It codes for CASPNTVIGTEGNTIYF.

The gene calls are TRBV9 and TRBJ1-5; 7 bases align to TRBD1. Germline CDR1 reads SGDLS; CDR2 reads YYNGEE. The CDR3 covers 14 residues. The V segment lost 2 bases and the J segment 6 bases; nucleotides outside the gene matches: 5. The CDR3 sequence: CASSVGDRVQPQHF. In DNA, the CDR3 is TGTGCCAGCAGCGTCGGAGACAGGGTTCAGCCCCAGCATTTT.

The CDR3 loop reads CASGSGLYRVGDEQFF. For the CDR3, the DNA is TGTGCTAGTGGTTCGGGACTGTACCGGGTCGGCGATGAGCAGTTCTTC. The chain has TRBV12-5 and TRBJ2-1; D possibly corresponds to TRBD2 (6 bases). Germline V gene sequence: CDR1 LGHNT, CDR2 FRNRAP. Trimming pared 4 bases from V and 8 bases from J, leaving 21 bases between. This CDR3 has 16 amino acids.

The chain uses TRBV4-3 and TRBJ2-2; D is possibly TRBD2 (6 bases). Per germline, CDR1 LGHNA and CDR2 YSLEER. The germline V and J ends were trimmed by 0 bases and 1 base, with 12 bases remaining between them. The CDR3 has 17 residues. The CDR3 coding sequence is TGCGCCAGCAGCCAAGAAAGTTATAGCGGGAACACCGGGGAGCTGTTTTTT. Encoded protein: CASSQESYSGNTGELFF.

CDR3 nucleotides: TGCGCCAGCAGCAACAACCTCGGCTTCTATGGCTACACCTTC. This sequence encodes CASSNNLGFYGYTF. The J gene is TRBJ1-2, the V gene TRBV4-3; D remains ambiguous. CDR3 length: 14 residues. V lost 5 bases, J lost 4 bases, and 14 bases lay in between. Germline CDR1 LGHNA, CDR2 YSLEER.

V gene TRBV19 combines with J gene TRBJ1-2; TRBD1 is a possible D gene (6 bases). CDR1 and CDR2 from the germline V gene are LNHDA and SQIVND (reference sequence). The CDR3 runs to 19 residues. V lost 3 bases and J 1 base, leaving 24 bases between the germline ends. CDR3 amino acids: CASSMVRGPLPENNYGYTF. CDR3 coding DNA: TGTGCCAGTAGTATGGTACGGGGGCCGCTCCCCGAGAATAACTATGGCTACACCTTC.

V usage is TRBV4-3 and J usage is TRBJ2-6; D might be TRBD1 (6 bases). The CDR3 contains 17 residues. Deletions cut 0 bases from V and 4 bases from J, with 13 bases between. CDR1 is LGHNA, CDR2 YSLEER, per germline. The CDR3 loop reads CASSQDRAGTGANVLTF. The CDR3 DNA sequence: TGCGCCAGCAGCCAAGATAGGGCAGGGACAGGGGCCAACGTCCTGACTTTC.

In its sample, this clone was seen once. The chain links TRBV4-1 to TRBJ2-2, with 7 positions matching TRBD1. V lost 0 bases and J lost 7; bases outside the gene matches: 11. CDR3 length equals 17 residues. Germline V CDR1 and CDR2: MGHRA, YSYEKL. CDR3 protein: CASSQDMSDRLDGELFF. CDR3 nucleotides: TGCGCCAGCAGCCAAGATATGTCGGACAGGTTAGACGGGGAGCTGTTTTTT.

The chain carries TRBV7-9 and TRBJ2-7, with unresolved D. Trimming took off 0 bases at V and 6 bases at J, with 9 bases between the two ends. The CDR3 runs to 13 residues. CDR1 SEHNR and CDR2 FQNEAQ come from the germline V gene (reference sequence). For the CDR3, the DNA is TGTGCCAGCAGCTTAGCATTGTCGGGCGAGCAGTACTTC. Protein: CASSLALSGEQYF.

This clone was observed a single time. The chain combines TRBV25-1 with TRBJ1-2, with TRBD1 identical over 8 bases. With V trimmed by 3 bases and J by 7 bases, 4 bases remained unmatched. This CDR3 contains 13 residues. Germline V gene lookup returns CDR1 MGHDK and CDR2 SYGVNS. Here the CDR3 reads CASSDQGARGYTF. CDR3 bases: TGTGCCAGCAGTGACCAGGGGGCGCGTGGCTACACCTTC.

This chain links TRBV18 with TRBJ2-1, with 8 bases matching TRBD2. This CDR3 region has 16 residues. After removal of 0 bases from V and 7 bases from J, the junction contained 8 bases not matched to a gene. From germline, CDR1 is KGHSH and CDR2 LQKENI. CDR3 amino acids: CASSPPNRLAPNEQFF. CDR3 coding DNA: TGTGCCAGCTCACCACCTAATCGACTAGCGCCTAATGAGCAGTTCTTC.

In DNA form, the CDR3 reads TGTGCCAGCAGCCAAGATCGGCAAACTGAAGCTTTCTTT. This codes for CASSQDRQTEAFF. This sequence joins TRBV4-2 and TRBJ1-1; D not resolved. The V gene's germline CDR1 is LGHNA and CDR2 YNFKEQ. CDR3 length: 13 amino acids. V shed 0 bases and J shed 5 bases, with 7 bases lying between them.

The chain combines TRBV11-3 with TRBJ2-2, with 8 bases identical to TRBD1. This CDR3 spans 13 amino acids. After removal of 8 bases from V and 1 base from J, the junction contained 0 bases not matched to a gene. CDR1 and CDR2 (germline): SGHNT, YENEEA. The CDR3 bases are TGTGCCAGCGGACAGGGGAACACCGGGGAGCTGTTTTTT. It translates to CASGQGNTGELFF.

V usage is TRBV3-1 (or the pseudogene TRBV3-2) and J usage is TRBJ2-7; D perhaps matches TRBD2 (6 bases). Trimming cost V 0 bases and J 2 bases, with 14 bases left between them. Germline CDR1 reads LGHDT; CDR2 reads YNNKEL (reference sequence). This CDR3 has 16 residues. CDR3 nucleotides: TGTGCCAGCAGCCAAGATTTAGCGGATCTAGCCTACGAGCAGTACTTC. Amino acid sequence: CASSQDLADLAYEQYF.

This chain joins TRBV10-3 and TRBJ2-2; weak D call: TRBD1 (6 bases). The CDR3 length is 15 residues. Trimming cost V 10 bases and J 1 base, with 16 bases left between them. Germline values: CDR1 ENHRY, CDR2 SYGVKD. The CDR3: CATARQDLNTGELFF. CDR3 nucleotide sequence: TGTGCCACCGCCAGACAGGATTTGAACACCGGGGAGCTGTTTTTT.

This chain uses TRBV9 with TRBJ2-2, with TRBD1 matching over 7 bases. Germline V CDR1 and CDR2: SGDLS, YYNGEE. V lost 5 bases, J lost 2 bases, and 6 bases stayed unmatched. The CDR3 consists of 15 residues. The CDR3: CASSSGTANTGELFF. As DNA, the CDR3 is TGTGCCAGCAGTTCCGGGACAGCTAACACCGGGGAGCTGTTTTTT.

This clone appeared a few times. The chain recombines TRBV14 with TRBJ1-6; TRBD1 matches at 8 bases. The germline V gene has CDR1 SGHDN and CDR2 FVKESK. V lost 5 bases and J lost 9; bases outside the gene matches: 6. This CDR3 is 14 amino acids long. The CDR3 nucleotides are TGTGCCAGCAGCATCGGACAGGGAGGTTCACCCCTCCACTTT. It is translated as CASSIGQGGSPLHF.

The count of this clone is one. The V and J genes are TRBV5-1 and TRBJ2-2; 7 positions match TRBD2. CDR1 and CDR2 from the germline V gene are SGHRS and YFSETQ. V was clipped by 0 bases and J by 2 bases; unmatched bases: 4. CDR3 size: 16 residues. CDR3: CASSLGASGNTGELFF. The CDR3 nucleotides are TGCGCCAGCAGCTTGGGGGCTAGCGGAAACACCGGGGAGCTGTTTTTT.

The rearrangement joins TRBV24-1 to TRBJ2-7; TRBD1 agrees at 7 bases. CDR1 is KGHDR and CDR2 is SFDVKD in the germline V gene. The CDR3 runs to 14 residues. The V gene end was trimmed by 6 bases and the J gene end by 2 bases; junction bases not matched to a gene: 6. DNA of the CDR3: TGTGCCACCAGTTACACAGGGGCCACCTACGAGCAGTACTTC. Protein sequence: CATSYTGATYEQYF.